Listed below are T cell receptor beta chains from one sample, sequenced in a study of blood T cell repertoires in COVID-19. This table comes from immunoSEQ multiplex PCR, and its TCRdb copy is limited to in-frame clones, with some not included. This table holds around 64,000 clones, around 86% found once. Sequences were obtained from peripheral blood. These receptors all stem from a man aged 45-65 years with active COVID-19. Both conserved end residues are part of each CDR3. D genes are given only for firm matches. Expanded clones are given a class, and other clones once, few, many or no size at all.

d_gene	j_gene	v_gene	abundance	CDR3aa	CDR3nt
.	TRBJ1-5	TRBV28	medium-sized	CASSWTSGQPQHF	TGTGCCAGCAGTTGGACATCGGGTCAGCCCCAGCATTTT
TRBD1	TRBJ1-2	TRBV19	.	CASRVGQGGVYGYTF	TGTGCCAGTAGGGTGGGACAGGGTGGGGTCTATGGCTACACCTTC
TRBD1	TRBJ2-4	TRBV3-1/TRBV3-2	.	CASRLTGGVKNIQYF	TGTGCCAGCAGACTGACAGGGGGCGTCAAAAACATTCAGTACTTC
.	TRBJ1-1	TRBV13	once	CASSLEATGPVNTEAFF	TGTGCCAGCAGCTTAGAGGCCACAGGGCCGGTGAACACTGAAGCTTTCTTT
.	TRBJ2-7	TRBV6-5	.	CASQSSYEQYF	TGTGCCAGCCAGTCTAGCTACGAGCAGTACTTC
TRBD1	TRBJ2-7	TRBV13	once	CASRFRNRGAYEQYF	TGTGCCAGCAGATTCAGGAACAGGGGGGCCTACGAGCAGTACTTC
TRBD1	TRBJ1-1	TRBV14	.	CASSQDQGGWNTEAFF	TGTGCCAGCAGCCAAGATCAGGGGGGATGGAACACTGAAGCTTTCTTT
.	TRBJ1-4	TRBV9	.	CASSVGGTESEKLFF	TGTGCCAGCAGCGTAGGAGGCACTGAGAGTGAAAAACTGTTTTTT
TRBD1	TRBJ1-2	TRBV7-2	.	CASSPGQDHYGYTF	TGTGCCAGCAGCCCGGGACAGGACCACTATGGCTACACCTTC
TRBD1	TRBJ1-2	TRBV5-1	.	CASSLETGGMYGYTF	TGCGCCAGCAGCTTGGAGACAGGGGGCATGTATGGCTACACCTTC
TRBD1	TRBJ1-2	TRBV7-9	few	CASSVGQAHYGYTF	TGTGCCAGCAGCGTAGGACAGGCCCACTATGGCTACACCTTC
TRBD1	TRBJ2-4	TRBV4-1	.	CASSRQQGDKNIQYF	TGCGCCAGCAGCCGACAACAGGGGGACAAAAACATTCAGTACTTC
TRBD1	TRBJ2-2	TRBV30	.	CAWGLDRGRGELFF	TGTGCCTGGGGACTGGACAGGGGGCGTGGGGAGCTGTTTTTT
.	TRBJ2-5	TRBV19	.	CASSIDRGRGETQYF	TGTGCCAGTAGTATAGATCGAGGGCGGGGAGAGACCCAGTACTTC
.	TRBJ1-3	TRBV28	.	CASRTQGTGNTIYF	TGTGCCAGCCGGACCCAGGGGACGGGAAACACCATATATTTT
.	TRBJ2-7	TRBV6-5	.	CASGRTGQHEQYF	TGTGCCAGTGGTCGCACAGGGCAGCACGAGCAGTACTTC
TRBD1	TRBJ1-2	TRBV6-5	.	CASSRDRGGYGYTF	TGTGCCAGCAGCCGGGACAGGGGTGGGTATGGCTACACCTTC
TRBD1	TRBJ1-4	TRBV27	few	CASSLYGTGGGEKLFF	TGTGCCAGCAGTTTGTACGGGACAGGGGGAGGGGAAAAACTGTTTTTT
.	TRBJ2-7	TRBV4-1	.	CASSHTDSSYEQYF	TGCGCCAGCAGCCATACGGACAGCTCCTACGAGCAGTACTTC
.	TRBJ1-5	TRBV10-2	few	CASSFLKTGYNQPQHF	TGCGCCAGCAGTTTTCTAAAGACAGGCTATAATCAGCCCCAGCATTTT
TRBD1	TRBJ1-2	TRBV15	once	CATSRVGQGIGYTF	TGTGCCACCAGCAGAGTGGGACAGGGGATCGGCTACACCTTC
TRBD1	TRBJ1-2	TRBV5-8	.	CASSLGTGPLVGTF	TGTGCCAGCAGCTTGGGGACAGGGCCTCTGGTGGGGACCTTC
.	TRBJ2-5	TRBV6-5	.	CASSRGEGVETQYF	TGTGCCAGCAGCCGGGGAGAGGGGGTGGAGACCCAGTACTTC
.	TRBJ1-1	TRBV15	few	CATSRDRSWSSEAFF	TGTGCCACCAGCAGAGATCGGTCCTGGAGCTCTGAAGCTTTCTTT
TRBD1	TRBJ2-2	TRBV18	.	CASSPGTGNTGELFF	TGTGCCAGCTCACCGGGGACAGGGAACACCGGGGAGCTGTTTTTT
.	TRBJ1-3	TRBV4-2	.	CASSQAGSDGNTIYF	TGTGCCAGCAGCCAAGCAGGCTCCGACGGAAACACCATATATTTT
TRBD1	TRBJ2-2	TRBV11-3	.	CASSSRQGSRELFF	TGTGCCAGCAGCTCCCGACAGGGGAGTCGGGAGCTGTTTTTT
TRBD2	TRBJ2-1	TRBV13	.	CASSPGTSGSQYLGNEQFF	TGTGCCAGCAGCCCAGGGACTAGCGGGAGCCAATACCTTGGGAATGAGCAGTTCTTC
.	TRBJ2-7	TRBV28	.	CASSLSSTARQQYF	TGTGCCAGCAGTTTGTCTAGTACGGCCCGACAGCAGTACTTC
TRBD1	TRBJ1-2	TRBV7-2	once	CASSLEGTGPYGYTF	TGTGCCAGCAGCTTAGAGGGGACAGGACCCTATGGCTACACCTTC
TRBD1	TRBJ2-4	TRBV6-5	.	CASSPGTVVNIQYF	TGTGCCAGCAGTCCCGGGACAGTAGTAAACATTCAGTACTTC